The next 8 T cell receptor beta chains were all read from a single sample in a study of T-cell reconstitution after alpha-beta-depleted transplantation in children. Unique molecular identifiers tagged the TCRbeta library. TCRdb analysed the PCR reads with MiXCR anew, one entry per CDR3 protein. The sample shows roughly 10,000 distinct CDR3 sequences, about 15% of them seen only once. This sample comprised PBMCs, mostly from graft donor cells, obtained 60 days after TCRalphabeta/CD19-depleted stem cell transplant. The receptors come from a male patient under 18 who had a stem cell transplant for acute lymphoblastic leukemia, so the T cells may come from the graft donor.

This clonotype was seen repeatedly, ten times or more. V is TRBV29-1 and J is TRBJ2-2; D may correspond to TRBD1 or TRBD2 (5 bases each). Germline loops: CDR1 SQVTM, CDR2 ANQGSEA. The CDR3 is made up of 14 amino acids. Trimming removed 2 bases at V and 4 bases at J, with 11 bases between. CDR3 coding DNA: TGCAGCGTTGAATCACCGGGGCCCACCGGGGAGCTGTTTTTT. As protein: CSVESPGPTGELFF.

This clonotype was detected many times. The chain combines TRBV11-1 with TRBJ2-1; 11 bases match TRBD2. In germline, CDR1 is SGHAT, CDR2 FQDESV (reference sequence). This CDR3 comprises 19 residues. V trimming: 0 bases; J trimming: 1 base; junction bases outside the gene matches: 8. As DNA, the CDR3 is TGTGCCAGCAGCTTAGCGGCTAGCGGGAGGCCCGGGTCCTACAATGAGCAGTTCTTC. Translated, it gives CASSLAASGRPGSYNEQFF.

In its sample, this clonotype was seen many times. This chain's CDR3 is CASSLDRALVTQYF. The CDR3 DNA is TGTGCCAGCAGCTTAGACAGGGCCCTGGTGACCCAGTACTTC. The rearrangement links TRBV7-2 to TRBJ2-5; D is perhaps TRBD1 (6 bases). The CDR3 is 14 amino acids. With 1 base removed from V and 7 bases from J, the gap between germline ends came to 13 bases. Germline V CDR1 and CDR2: SGHTA, FQGNSA.

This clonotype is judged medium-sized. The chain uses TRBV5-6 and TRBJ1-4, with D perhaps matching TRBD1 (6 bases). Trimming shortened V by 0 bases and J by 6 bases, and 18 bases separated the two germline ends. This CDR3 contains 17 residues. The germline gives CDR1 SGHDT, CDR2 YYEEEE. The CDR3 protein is CASSLGPPTGRDEKLFF. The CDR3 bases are TGTGCCAGCAGCTTGGGGCCCCCCACAGGGAGAGATGAAAAACTGTTTTTT.

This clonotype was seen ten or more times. CDR3 coding DNA: TGCAGCGTTGCCCCCCGCGCGGACACCGGGGAGCTGTTTTTT. Translation gives CSVAPRADTGELFF. The chain couples TRBV29-1 to TRBJ2-2; D is uncertain. This CDR3 contains 14 residues. The germline V gene encodes CDR1 SQVTM and CDR2 ANQGSEA. Between the trimmed V and J ends, which lost 4 bases and 3 bases, there was a span of 12 bases.

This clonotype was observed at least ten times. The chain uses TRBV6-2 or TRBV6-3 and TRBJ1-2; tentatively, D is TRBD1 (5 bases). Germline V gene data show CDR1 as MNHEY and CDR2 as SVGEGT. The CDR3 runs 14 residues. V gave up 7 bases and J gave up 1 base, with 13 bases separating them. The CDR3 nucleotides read TGTGCCAGCAAAGGGGCCGGCATTAACTATGGCTACACCTTC. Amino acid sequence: CASKGAGINYGYTF.

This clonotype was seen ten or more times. CDR3 DNA sequence: TGTGCCAGCTCACCCCGAAGCATAAACGGAGACGCTTTCTTT. Protein: CASSPRSINGDAFF. This rearrangement joins TRBV18 to TRBJ1-1; no reliable D call. With 3 bases removed from V and 11 bases from J, the gap between germline ends came to 19 bases. CDR1 is KGHSH, CDR2 LQKENI, per germline. The CDR3 is 14 residues long.

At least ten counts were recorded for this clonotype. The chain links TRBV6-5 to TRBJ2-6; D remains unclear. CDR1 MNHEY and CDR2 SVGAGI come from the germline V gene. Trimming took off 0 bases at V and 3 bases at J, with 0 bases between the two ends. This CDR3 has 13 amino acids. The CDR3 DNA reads TGTGCCAGCAGTTACTCTGGGGCCAACGTCCTGACTTTC. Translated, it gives CASSYSGANVLTF.